The clone carrying this T cell receptor (beta chain) was recorded at least ten times. The antigen is undetermined. The authors prepared the TCRbeta library with unique molecular identifiers. Each CDR3 protein gets one entry after TCRdb re-called the PCR reads with MiXCR. The table records approximately 170,000 distinct CDR3 sequences, 11% of them present only once. These data originate in a study of T-cell reconstitution after alpha-beta-depleted transplantation in children. CDR3 length: 13 amino acids. Deletions cut 1 base from V and 7 bases from J, with 11 bases between. Germline V CDR1 and CDR2: DFQATT, SNEGSKA (reference sequence). Study-wide points: The authors attributed T-cell counts and diversity one year after transplant mostly to newly produced T cells.

This sequence joins TRBV20-1 and TRBJ1-5; D is unresolved. This material consisted of PBMCs, taken before TCRalphabeta/CD19-depleted stem cell transplant. This receptor was identified in a boy aged 2 to 10 with acute myeloid leukemia, due to receive a stem cell transplant. CDR3 sequence reads: CSARGGGGQPQHF. Here the CDR3 DNA reads TGCAGTGCTAGAGGTGGAGGAGGCCAGCCCCAGCATTTT.